Here is one TCR beta chain with its context. TCRdb's table, derived via immunoSEQ multiplex PCR, lists solely in-frame clones and lacks some. The repertoire holds roughly 100,000 clones, with 71% as singletons. The ends lost 3 bases at V and 10 bases at J; junction bases unmatched: 10. The CDR3 spans 15 residues. Looked up from germline, CDR1 is SGHNT and CDR2 is YYREEE (reference sequence). This entry is derived from a study of blood T cell repertoires in COVID-19. In the study overall: The analysed material was cDNA or gDNA that came from T cells, B-cell-depleted T cells, or PBMCs.

This sequence originates from a human donor with acute or convalescent COVID-19. The donor label of this sample is uncertain. The source material was peripheral blood. V is TRBV5-4 and J is TRBJ1-6; TRBD1 matches at 7 bases. The CDR3 bases are TGTGCCAGCAGCTGGACAGGCGGTGGAAGGTCACCCCTCCACTTT. Encoded protein: CASSWTGGGRSPLHF.